This T cell receptor beta chain was sequenced during a study of identical twins. From the 5' RACE reads, TCRdb called clonotypes with MiXCR, one entry per CDR3 protein. The sample lists some 710,000 distinct CDR3 sequences; 5.5% to 6.5% were seen once. The V gene lost 8 bases and the J gene lost 3 bases, with 15 bases spanning the gap. This CDR3 region has 14 residues. The TCR sequence derives from a young man in good health. The sample was naive T cells sorted from blood. The chain is built from TRBV12-3 or TRBV12-4 and TRBJ2-3; the D call may be TRBD1 or TRBD2 (6 bases each). CDR3 sequence: CASSWGAATDTQYF. For the CDR3, the DNA is TGTGCCAGCTCATGGGGGGCAGCTACAGATACGCAGTATTTT.